The rows below give T cell receptor beta chains drawn from one sample of a study of T-cell reconstitution after alpha-beta-depleted transplantation in children. One entry per CDR3 protein results from TCRdb running MiXCR on the PCR reads. The table lists around 250,000 distinct CDR3 sequences, 9.5% to 10% of them singletons, with 10% in the top ten. Sequencing used PBMCs from the stem cell graft donor, obtained from the stem cell graft. The source is a human donor who donated a stem cell graft to a child with SCID. Both conserved end residues are part of each CDR3. Fields, in order: V gene, J gene, D gene, clone size, CDR3 protein, CDR3 DNA. A D gene is named only where the DNA matches it firmly. A clone size is listed for some rows: how often the clone was seen (once, few, many), or a class if it is expanded.

v_gene: TRBV10-3; j_gene: TRBJ2-7; d_gene: NA; abundance: many; CDR3aa: CAISESGGGPYEQYF; CDR3nt: TGTGCCATCAGTGAGTCGGGGGGTGGGCCCTACGAGCAGTACTTC
v_gene: TRBV12-3/TRBV12-4; j_gene: TRBJ2-1; d_gene: NA; abundance: few; CDR3aa: CASTRDQEQFF; CDR3nt: TGTGCCAGCACCCGAGACCAAGAGCAGTTCTTC
v_gene: TRBV12-3/TRBV12-4; j_gene: TRBJ2-1; d_gene: TRBD1; abundance: few; CDR3aa: CASNGQGSSYNEQFF; CDR3nt: TGTGCCAGCAATGGACAGGGGAGCTCCTACAATGAGCAGTTCTTC
v_gene: TRBV5-1; j_gene: TRBJ2-7; d_gene: TRBD1; abundance: NA; CDR3aa: CASSSGQGAAVEQYF; CDR3nt: TGCGCCAGCAGCTCGGGACAGGGGGCCGCCGTTGAGCAGTACTTC
v_gene: TRBV7-9; j_gene: TRBJ1-1; d_gene: NA; abundance: many; CDR3aa: CASSFRTAEAFF; CDR3nt: TGTGCCAGCAGCTTCCGGACTGCTGAAGCTTTCTTT
v_gene: TRBV5-1; j_gene: TRBJ2-7; d_gene: TRBD1; abundance: NA; CDR3aa: CASSHATGVLYEQYF; CDR3nt: TGCGCCAGCAGCCATGCGACAGGGGTTTTATACGAGCAGTACTTC
v_gene: TRBV7-2; j_gene: TRBJ2-5; d_gene: NA; abundance: few; CDR3aa: CASSFQTGQETQYF; CDR3nt: TGTGCCAGCAGCTTTCAAACCGGACAAGAGACCCAGTACTTC
v_gene: TRBV20-1; j_gene: TRBJ1-2; d_gene: TRBD1; abundance: NA; CDR3aa: CSAPGQVTYYGYTF; CDR3nt: TGCAGTGCCCCGGGACAGGTGACCTACTATGGCTACACCTTC
v_gene: TRBV7-3; j_gene: TRBJ2-3; d_gene: NA; abundance: few; CDR3aa: CASSLGQQREDTQYF; CDR3nt: TGTGCCAGCAGCCTAGGCCAACAAAGGGAAGATACGCAGTATTTT
v_gene: TRBV25-1; j_gene: TRBJ2-2; d_gene: NA; abundance: NA; CDR3aa: CASSLLKNTGELFF; CDR3nt: TGTGCCAGCAGTCTGCTGAAGAACACCGGGGAGCTGTTTTTT